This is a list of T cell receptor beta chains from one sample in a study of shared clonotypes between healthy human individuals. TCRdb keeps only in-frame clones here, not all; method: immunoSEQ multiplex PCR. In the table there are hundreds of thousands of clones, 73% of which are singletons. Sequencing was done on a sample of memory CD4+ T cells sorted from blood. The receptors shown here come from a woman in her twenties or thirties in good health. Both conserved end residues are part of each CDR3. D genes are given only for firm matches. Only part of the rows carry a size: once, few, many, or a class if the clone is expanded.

CDR3aa: CASSRNTNGQPQHF
CDR3nt: TGTGCCAGCAGCAGAAACACCAACGGTCAGCCCCAGCATTTT
abundance: -
j_gene: TRBJ1-5
v_gene: TRBV6-6
d_gene: -

CDR3aa: CASSTSSGGTDTQYF
CDR3nt: TGTGCCAGTAGTACCTCCTCGGGCGGGACAGATACGCAGTATTTT
abundance: -
j_gene: TRBJ2-3
v_gene: TRBV19
d_gene: -

CDR3aa: CASSEKVRVGTEAFF
CDR3nt: TGTGCCAGCAGTGAAAAAGTGAGGGTGGGGACTGAAGCTTTCTTT
abundance: -
j_gene: TRBJ1-1
v_gene: TRBV2
d_gene: -

CDR3aa: CASSLGHRIGNTIYF
CDR3nt: TGTGCCAGCAGCCTTGGACATCGGATTGGAAACACCATATATTTT
abundance: few
j_gene: TRBJ1-3
v_gene: TRBV28
d_gene: -

CDR3aa: CASSPGTITYNEQFF
CDR3nt: TGCGCCAGCAGCCCGGGGACTATCACCTACAATGAGCAGTTCTTC
abundance: -
j_gene: TRBJ2-1
v_gene: TRBV5-1
d_gene: TRBD2

CDR3aa: CASSLTINTEAFF
CDR3nt: TGTGCCAGCAGCTTAACGATTAACACTGAAGCTTTCTTT
abundance: -
j_gene: TRBJ1-1
v_gene: TRBV7-3
d_gene: -

CDR3aa: CAWSVGSAPTDTQYF
CDR3nt: TGTGCCTGGAGTGTTGGATCGGCACCCACAGATACGCAGTATTTT
abundance: many
j_gene: TRBJ2-3
v_gene: TRBV30
d_gene: -

CDR3aa: CASSQEWAEGGTQYF
CDR3nt: TGCGCCAGCAGCCAAGAATGGGCGGAGGGAGGGACCCAGTACTTC
abundance: -
j_gene: TRBJ2-5
v_gene: TRBV4-1
d_gene: -

CDR3aa: CASSHTDYGYTF
CDR3nt: TGTGCCAGCAGCCACACGGACTATGGCTACACCTTC
abundance: -
j_gene: TRBJ1-2
v_gene: TRBV6-5
d_gene: -

CDR3aa: CASRQPTTSTDTQYF
CDR3nt: TGCGCCAGCAGGCAGCCGACAACTAGCACAGATACGCAGTATTTT
abundance: -
j_gene: TRBJ2-3
v_gene: TRBV5-1
d_gene: -

CDR3aa: CASSPTINNEQFF
CDR3nt: TGCGCCAGCAGCCCGACCATAAACAATGAGCAGTTCTTC
abundance: -
j_gene: TRBJ2-1
v_gene: TRBV10-1
d_gene: -